The source of this TCR beta chain is a study of shared clonotypes between healthy human individuals. It was at deep level that the assay was run. Each replicate PCR on the sorted subsets used roughly 190 ng DNA (around 30,000 T cell genomes). This table comes from immunoSEQ multiplex PCR, and its TCRdb copy is limited to in-frame clones, with some not included. This table has over a million clones, approximately 80% appearing once. Germline-derived CDR1 and CDR2 are MNHEY and SMNVEV (reference sequence). The V and J ends lost 6 bases and 2 bases respectively, with 10 bases between them. The CDR3 consists of 13 residues. The study enrolled healthy HIV-negative adults without recent acute infections or vaccinations as donors. Researchers partitioned CD4+ cells into CD45RA+ naive and CD45RA-negative memory subsets.

Sequencing input: memory CD4+ T cells from PBMCs. Subset noted: CD45RA-negative fraction. The V and J genes are TRBV27 and TRBJ1-2; D is possibly TRBD1 (5 bases). This clonotype originated in a man between 18 and 29 years old in good health. Some clones in this sample may be carry-over from other donors' samples. CDR3 in DNA: TGTGCCAGCAGGTGGGGGGTAAACTATGGCTACACCTTC. This codes for CASRWGVNYGYTF.